Here is one T cell receptor beta chain with its context. Per the germline V gene, CDR1 is SGHDN and CDR2 is FVKESK. This CDR3 is built from 16 residues. V dropped 0 bases and J dropped 0 bases, with 11 bases sitting between them. These data come from a study of blood T cell repertoires in COVID-19. Seattle patients were enrolled during active infection and followed longitudinally. Sequencing was performed with immunoSEQ multiplex PCR; in TCRdb, only in-frame clones are kept and a portion is missing. The table lists about 350,000 clones, more than 70% of them singletons, with 3.9% in the top ten. The chain recombines TRBV14 with TRBJ1-1; no clear D. The sample was peripheral blood. This TCR came from a woman between 55 and 75 years old with COVID-19, enrolled during active disease. The CDR3 is CASSQDDRSMNTEAFF. The CDR3, as DNA: TGTGCCAGCAGCCAAGATGATCGAAGCATGAACACTGAAGCTTTCTTT.